A selection of T cell receptor beta chains follows, all from one sample in a study of CD8+ T cells in alopecia areata. Assay: immunoSEQ multiplex PCR; the TCRdb copy retains only in-frame clones and omits some. Of 90,000 to 130,000 clones listed, about 60% were seen once; the top ten hold 23%. The sample was NKG2D-low CD8+ T cells sorted from blood. The receptors originated from a human donor with alopecia areata. Both conserved end residues are part of each CDR3. D genes are given only for firm matches. Clone size is stated in some rows and not others, as once, few, many or a class when expanded.

NA	TRBJ2-1	NA	TRBV6-4	CASSGSQPGEQFF	TGTGCCAGCAGTGGGTCCCAGCCGGGTGAGCAGTTCTTC
NA	TRBJ2-5	TRBD1	TRBV27	CASSLQGVWQTQYF	TGTGCCAGCAGTTTACAGGGGGTTTGGCAGACCCAGTACTTC
few	TRBJ1-1	NA	TRBV7-9	CAAGGVLSRTEAFF	TGTGCCGCGGGGGGGGTATTGTCGAGGACTGAAGCTTTCTTT
NA	TRBJ2-1	NA	TRBV2	CASSDGRTYNEQFF	TGTGCCAGCAGTGACGGGAGAACTTACAATGAGCAGTTCTTC
NA	TRBJ2-1	NA	TRBV13	CASTPLGGVGNEQFF	TGTGCCAGCACCCCCCTTGGGGGAGTGGGCAATGAGCAGTTCTTC
NA	TRBJ2-6	NA	TRBV11-2	CASSPHSGANVLTF	TGTGCCAGCAGCCCTCACTCTGGGGCCAACGTCCTGACTTTC
NA	TRBJ2-3	NA	TRBV7-8	CASSLPLRDTSTDTQYF	TGTGCCAGCAGCTTACCATTACGGGACACCAGCACAGATACGCAGTATTTT
NA	TRBJ1-1	NA	TRBV5-4	CASSLGGPGTEAFF	TGTGCCAGCAGCTTGGGGGGGCCGGGCACTGAAGCTTTCTTT
NA	TRBJ2-1	NA	TRBV15	CATSVQTNYNEQFF	TGTGCCACCAGCGTCCAGACTAACTACAATGAGCAGTTCTTC
NA	TRBJ2-6	NA	TRBV5-4	CASSGWSSGANVLTF	TGTGCCAGCAGCGGGTGGAGCTCTGGGGCCAACGTCCTGACTTTC
few	TRBJ2-1	TRBD2	TRBV29-1	CSVVSREFSNEQFF	TGCAGCGTTGTGTCGCGGGAGTTCTCCAATGAGCAGTTCTTC
NA	TRBJ2-7	NA	TRBV13	CASSSLGGEQYF	TGTGCCAGCAGCTCCCTCGGCGGCGAGCAGTACTTC
NA	TRBJ1-5	NA	TRBV27	CASRSYGGSNQPQHF	TGTGCCAGCAGGTCCTATGGGGGTAGTAATCAGCCCCAGCATTTT
NA	TRBJ2-3	NA	TRBV18	CASSPDTDTQYF	TGTGCCAGCTCACCGGACACAGATACGCAGTATTTT
few	TRBJ1-2	TRBD1	TRBV29-1	CSAETGTGDGYTF	TGCAGCGCCGAAACGGGGACAGGGGACGGCTACACCTTC
few	TRBJ2-7	TRBD1	TRBV11-2	CASSLSGGATYSEQYF	TGTGCCAGCAGCTTATCAGGGGGAGCGACGTACAGCGAGCAGTACTTC
NA	TRBJ2-1	TRBD2	TRBV27	CASSAWTSGTDEQFF	TGTGCCAGCAGTGCTTGGACTAGCGGGACCGATGAGCAGTTCTTC
NA	TRBJ2-2	TRBD2	TRBV29-1	CSVAGGPDTGELFF	TGCAGCGTTGCGGGGGGGCCGGACACCGGGGAGCTGTTTTTT
NA	TRBJ2-7	NA	TRBV10-2	CASSESVYEQYF	TGCGCCAGCAGTGAGTCTGTCTACGAGCAGTACTTC
NA	TRBJ2-7	NA	TRBV27	CASSLISQGVYEQYF	TGTGCCAGCAGTTTAATTAGCCAGGGCGTATACGAGCAGTACTTC
NA	TRBJ2-1	NA	TRBV27	CASSLSGRMQFF	TGTGCCAGCAGTTTATCGGGGCGCATGCAGTTCTTC
few	TRBJ2-1	TRBD2	TRBV7-3	CASTDAGVPYNEQFF	TGTGCCAGCACCGATGCGGGAGTACCCTACAATGAGCAGTTCTTC
NA	TRBJ1-1	TRBD1	TRBV15	CATSRESRGRTEAFF	TGTGCCACCAGCAGAGAGAGCAGGGGGCGTACTGAAGCTTTCTTT
NA	TRBJ2-7	NA	TRBV13	CASSLAAHYEQYF	TGTGCCAGCAGCTTAGCGGCACACTACGAGCAGTACTTC
few	TRBJ2-2	NA	TRBV5-6	CASSLERGPNTGELFF	TGTGCCAGCAGCTTGGAAAGGGGTCCGAACACCGGGGAGCTGTTTTTT
NA	TRBJ2-2	NA	TRBV2	CASLAGELFF	TGTGCCAGCTTAGCCGGGGAGCTGTTTTTT
NA	TRBJ2-1	TRBD2	TRBV9	CASSVGTSGYNEQFF	TGTGCCAGCAGCGTTGGGACTAGCGGCTACAATGAGCAGTTCTTC
NA	TRBJ1-2	NA	TRBV7-9	CASSLKGIHYGYTF	TGTGCCAGCAGCTTGAAGGGGATCCACTATGGCTACACCTTC
NA	TRBJ2-1	TRBD2	TRBV6-1	CASSEDFGGLKSEQFF	TGTGCCAGCAGTGAAGATTTTGGGGGACTAAAGTCCGAGCAGTTCTTC
NA	TRBJ2-1	NA	TRBV6-5	CASSYSGYTGDDEQFF	TGTGCCAGCAGTTACTCGGGTTATACGGGAGACGATGAGCAGTTCTTC
NA	TRBJ1-1	NA	TRBV29-1	CSVVGQWGMNTEAFF	TGCAGCGTTGTAGGTCAGTGGGGCATGAACACTGAAGCTTTCTTT
many	TRBJ2-1	TRBD1	TRBV28	CASSPDRGPTTYNEQFF	TGTGCCAGCAGCCCCGACAGGGGTCCAACAACCTACAATGAGCAGTTCTTC
NA	TRBJ2-7	NA	TRBV6-5	CASSPRQTRDEQYF	TGTGCCAGCTCTCCTAGACAAACGCGTGACGAGCAGTACTTC
NA	TRBJ2-3	TRBD2	TRBV2	CASKVSGSDTQYF	TGTGCCAGCAAGGTTAGCGGGTCAGATACGCAGTATTTT
NA	TRBJ2-2	NA	TRBV2	CASGSWGSTGELFF	TGTGCCAGCGGTAGTTGGGGGAGCACCGGGGAGCTGTTTTTT
NA	TRBJ2-7	NA	TRBV25-1	CASSANDYEQYF	TGTGCCAGCAGTGCCAACGACTACGAGCAGTACTTC
NA	TRBJ1-1	TRBD1	TRBV4-1	CASSQVLPGQSNTEAFF	TGCGCCAGCAGCCAAGTGTTACCGGGACAGAGTAACACTGAAGCTTTCTTT
NA	TRBJ1-1	NA	TRBV6-5	CASTNGAGMNTEAFF	TGTGCCAGCACTAACGGGGCGGGGATGAACACTGAAGCTTTCTTT
NA	TRBJ2-7	NA	TRBV5-1	CASSLGASYEQYF	TGCGCCAGCAGCTTGGGAGCGTCCTACGAGCAGTACTTC